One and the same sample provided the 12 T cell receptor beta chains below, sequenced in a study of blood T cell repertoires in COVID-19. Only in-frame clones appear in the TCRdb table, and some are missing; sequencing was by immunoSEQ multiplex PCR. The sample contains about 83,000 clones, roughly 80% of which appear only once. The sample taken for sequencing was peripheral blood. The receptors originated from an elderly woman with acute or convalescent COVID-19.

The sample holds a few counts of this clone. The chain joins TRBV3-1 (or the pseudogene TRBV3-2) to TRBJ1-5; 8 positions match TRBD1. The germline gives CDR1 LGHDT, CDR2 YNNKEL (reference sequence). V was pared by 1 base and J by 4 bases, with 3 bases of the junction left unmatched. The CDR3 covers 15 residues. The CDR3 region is CASSQGTGSNQPQHF. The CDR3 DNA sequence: TGTGCCAGCAGCCAAGGGACAGGGTCAAATCAGCCCCAGCATTTT.

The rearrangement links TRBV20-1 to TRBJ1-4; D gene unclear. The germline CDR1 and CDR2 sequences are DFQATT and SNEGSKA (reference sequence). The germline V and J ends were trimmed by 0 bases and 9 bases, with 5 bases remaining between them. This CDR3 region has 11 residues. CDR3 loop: CSARDSKKLFF. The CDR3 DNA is TGCAGTGCTAGAGATAGCAAAAAACTGTTTTTT.

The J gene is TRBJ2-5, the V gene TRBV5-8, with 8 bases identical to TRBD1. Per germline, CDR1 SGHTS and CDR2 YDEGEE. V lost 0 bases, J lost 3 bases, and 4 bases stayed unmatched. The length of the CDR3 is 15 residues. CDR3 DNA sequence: TGTGCCAGCAGCTTGGGACAGGGGTTCGAAGAGACCCAGTACTTC. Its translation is CASSLGQGFEETQYF.

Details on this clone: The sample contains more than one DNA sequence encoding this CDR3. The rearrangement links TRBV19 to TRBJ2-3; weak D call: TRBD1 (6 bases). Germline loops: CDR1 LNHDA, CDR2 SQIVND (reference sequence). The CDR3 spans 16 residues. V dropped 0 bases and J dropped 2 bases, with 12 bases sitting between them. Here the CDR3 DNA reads TGTGCCAGTAGTATAGACAGGGGAACATCCACAGATACGCAGTATTTT. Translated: CASSIDRGTSTDTQYF.

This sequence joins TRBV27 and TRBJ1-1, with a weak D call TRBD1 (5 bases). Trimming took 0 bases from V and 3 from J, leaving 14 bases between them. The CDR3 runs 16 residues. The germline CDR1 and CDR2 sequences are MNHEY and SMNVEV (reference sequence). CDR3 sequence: CASSLSLDRPYTEAFF. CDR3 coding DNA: TGTGCCAGCAGTTTATCGTTAGACAGACCGTACACTGAAGCTTTCTTT.

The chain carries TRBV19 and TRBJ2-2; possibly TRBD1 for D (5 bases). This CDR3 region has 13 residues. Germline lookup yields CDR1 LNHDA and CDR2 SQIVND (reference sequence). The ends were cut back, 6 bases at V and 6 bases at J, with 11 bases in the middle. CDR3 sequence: CASSQGYPGELFF. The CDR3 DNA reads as TGTGCCAGTAGCCAGGGATACCCCGGGGAGCTGTTTTTT.

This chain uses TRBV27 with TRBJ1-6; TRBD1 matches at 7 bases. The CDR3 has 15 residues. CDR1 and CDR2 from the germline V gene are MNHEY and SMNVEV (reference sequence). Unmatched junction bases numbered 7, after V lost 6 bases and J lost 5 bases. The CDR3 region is CASRADRVDNSPLHF. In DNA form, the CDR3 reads TGTGCCAGCAGAGCCGACAGGGTGGATAATTCACCCCTCCACTTT.

The CDR3 loop reads CASSQQTPGLLTWEQFF. CDR3 bases: TGTGCCAGCAGCCAACAAACCCCGGGACTATTGACTTGGGAGCAGTTCTTC. The chain has TRBV3-1 (or the pseudogene TRBV3-2) and TRBJ2-1; TRBD2 aligns across 7 bases. V trimming: 2 bases; J trimming: 10 bases; junction bases outside the gene matches: 17. The CDR3 contains 17 residues. Looked up from germline, CDR1 is LGHDT and CDR2 is YNNKEL (reference sequence).

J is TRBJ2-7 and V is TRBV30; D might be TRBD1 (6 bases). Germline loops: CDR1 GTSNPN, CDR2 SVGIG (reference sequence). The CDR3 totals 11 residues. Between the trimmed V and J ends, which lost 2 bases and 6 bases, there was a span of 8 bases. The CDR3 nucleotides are TGTGCCTGGAGTACCAGGGGCGAGCAGTACTTC. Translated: CAWSTRGEQYF.

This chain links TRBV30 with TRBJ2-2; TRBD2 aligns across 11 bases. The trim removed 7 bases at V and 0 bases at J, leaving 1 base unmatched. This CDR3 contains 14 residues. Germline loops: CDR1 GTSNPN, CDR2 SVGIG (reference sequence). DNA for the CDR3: TGTGCCTCGACTAGCGGGGCGAACACCGGGGAGCTGTTTTTT. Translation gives CASTSGANTGELFF.

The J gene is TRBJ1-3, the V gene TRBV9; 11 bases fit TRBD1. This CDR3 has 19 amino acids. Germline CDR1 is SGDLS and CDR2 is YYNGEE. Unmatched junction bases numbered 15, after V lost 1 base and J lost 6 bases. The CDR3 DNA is TGTGCCAGCAGCGTACAGTCATTTGGGACAGGGGGTAGAGAAAACACCATATATTTT. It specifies CASSVQSFGTGGRENTIYF.

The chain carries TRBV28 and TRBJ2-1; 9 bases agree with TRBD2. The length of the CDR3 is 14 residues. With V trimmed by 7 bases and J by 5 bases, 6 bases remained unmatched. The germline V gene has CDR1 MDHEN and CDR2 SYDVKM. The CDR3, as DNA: TGTGCCAGCACCCTAGCGGGGTTCGACAATGAGCAGTTCTTC. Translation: CASTLAGFDNEQFF.